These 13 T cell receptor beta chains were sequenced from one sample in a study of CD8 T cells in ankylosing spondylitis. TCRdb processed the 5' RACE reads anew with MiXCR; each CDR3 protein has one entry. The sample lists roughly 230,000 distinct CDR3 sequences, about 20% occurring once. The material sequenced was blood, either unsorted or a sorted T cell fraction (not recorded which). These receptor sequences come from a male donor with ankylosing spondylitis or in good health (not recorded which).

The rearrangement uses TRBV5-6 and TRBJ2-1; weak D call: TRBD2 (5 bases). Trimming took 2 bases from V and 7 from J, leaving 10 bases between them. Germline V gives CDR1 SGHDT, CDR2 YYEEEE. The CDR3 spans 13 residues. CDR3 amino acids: CASSFTSENEQFF. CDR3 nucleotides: TGTGCCAGCAGCTTTACTAGTGAAAATGAGCAGTTCTTC. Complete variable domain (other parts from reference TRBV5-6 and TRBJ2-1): DAGVTQSPTHLIKTRGQQVTLRCSPKSGHDTVSWYQQALGQGPQFIFQYYEEEERQRGNFPDRFSGHQFPNYSSELNVNALLLGDSALYLCASSFTSENEQFFGPGTRLTVL.

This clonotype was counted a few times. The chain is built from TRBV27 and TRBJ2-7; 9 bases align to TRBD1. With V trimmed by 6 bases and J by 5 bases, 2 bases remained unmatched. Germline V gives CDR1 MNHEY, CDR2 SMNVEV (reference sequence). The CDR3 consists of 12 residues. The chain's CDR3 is CASRDRGNEQYF. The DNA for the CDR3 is TGTGCCAGCAGGGACAGGGGAAACGAGCAGTACTTC.

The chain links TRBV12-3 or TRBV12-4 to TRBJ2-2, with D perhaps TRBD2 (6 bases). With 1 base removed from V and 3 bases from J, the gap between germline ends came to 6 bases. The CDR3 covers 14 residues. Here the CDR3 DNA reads TGTGCCAGCAGTTTAGGGGACTACACCGGGGAGCTGTTTTTT. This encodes CASSLGDYTGELFF.

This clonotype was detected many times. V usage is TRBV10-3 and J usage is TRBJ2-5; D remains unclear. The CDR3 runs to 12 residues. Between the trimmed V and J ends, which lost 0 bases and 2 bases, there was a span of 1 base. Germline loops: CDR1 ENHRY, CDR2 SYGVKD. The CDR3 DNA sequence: TGTGCCATCAGTGAGTCACAAGAGACCCAGTACTTC. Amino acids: CAISESQETQYF.

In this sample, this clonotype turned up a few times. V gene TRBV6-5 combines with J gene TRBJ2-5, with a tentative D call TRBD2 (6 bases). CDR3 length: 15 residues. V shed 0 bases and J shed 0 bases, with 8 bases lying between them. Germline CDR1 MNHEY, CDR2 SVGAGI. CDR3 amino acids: CASSYSAGNQETQYF. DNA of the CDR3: TGTGCCAGCAGTTACTCCGCGGGGAACCAAGAGACCCAGTACTTC.

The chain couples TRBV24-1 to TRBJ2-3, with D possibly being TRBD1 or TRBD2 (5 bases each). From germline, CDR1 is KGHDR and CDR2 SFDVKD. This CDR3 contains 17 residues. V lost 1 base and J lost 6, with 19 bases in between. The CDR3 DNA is TGTGCCACCAGTGATTTAACCTACGGGGCAAGCATGGATACGCAGTATTTT. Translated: CATSDLTYGASMDTQYF.

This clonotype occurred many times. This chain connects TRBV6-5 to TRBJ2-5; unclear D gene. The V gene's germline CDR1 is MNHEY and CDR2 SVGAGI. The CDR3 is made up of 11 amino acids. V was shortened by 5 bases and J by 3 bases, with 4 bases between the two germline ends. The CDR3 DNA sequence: TGTGCCAGCAGTACGGAAGAGACCCAGTACTTC. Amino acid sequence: CASSTEETQYF.

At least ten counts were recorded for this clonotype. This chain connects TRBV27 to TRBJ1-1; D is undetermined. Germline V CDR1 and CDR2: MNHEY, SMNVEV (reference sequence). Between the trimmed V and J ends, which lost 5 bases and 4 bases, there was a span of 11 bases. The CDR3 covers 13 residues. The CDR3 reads CASSMLGGTEAFF. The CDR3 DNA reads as TGTGCCAGCAGTATGCTCGGTGGCACTGAAGCTTTCTTT.

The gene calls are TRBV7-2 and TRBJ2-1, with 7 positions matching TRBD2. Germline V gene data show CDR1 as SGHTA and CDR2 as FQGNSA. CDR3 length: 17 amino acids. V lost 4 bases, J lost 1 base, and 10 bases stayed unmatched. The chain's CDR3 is CASSSPQAGISYNEQFF. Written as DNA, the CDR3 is TGTGCCAGCAGCTCCCCTCAAGCGGGAATTTCCTACAATGAGCAGTTCTTC.

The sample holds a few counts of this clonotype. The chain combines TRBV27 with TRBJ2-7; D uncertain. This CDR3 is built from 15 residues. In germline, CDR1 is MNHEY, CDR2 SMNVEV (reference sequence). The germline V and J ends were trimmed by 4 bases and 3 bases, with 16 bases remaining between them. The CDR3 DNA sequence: TGTGCCAGCAGTTCTTCATGGGAAGGCGACTACGAGCAGTACTTC. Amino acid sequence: CASSSSWEGDYEQYF.

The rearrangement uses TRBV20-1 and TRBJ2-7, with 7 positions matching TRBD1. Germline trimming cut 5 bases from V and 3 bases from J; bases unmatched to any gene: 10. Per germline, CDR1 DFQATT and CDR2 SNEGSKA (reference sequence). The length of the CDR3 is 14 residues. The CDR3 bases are TGCAGTGCTTCGATCCGGGACAGCGTCTACGAGCAGTACTTC. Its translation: CSASIRDSVYEQYF.

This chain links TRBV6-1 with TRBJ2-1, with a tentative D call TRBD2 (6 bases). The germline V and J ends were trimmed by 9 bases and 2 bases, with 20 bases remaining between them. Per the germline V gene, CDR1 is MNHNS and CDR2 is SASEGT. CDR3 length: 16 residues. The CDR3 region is CASRSGGDNPYNEQFF. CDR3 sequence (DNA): TGTGCCAGTCGAAGTGGAGGGGATAACCCCTACAATGAGCAGTTCTTC.

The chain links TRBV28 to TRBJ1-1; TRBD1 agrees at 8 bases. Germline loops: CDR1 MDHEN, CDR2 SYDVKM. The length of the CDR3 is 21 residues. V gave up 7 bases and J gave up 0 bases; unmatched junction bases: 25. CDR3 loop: CASNQGAGGASTPGMNTEAFF. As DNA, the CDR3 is TGTGCCAGCAATCAGGGGGCAGGGGGCGCTTCTACACCTGGAATGAACACTGAAGCTTTCTTT. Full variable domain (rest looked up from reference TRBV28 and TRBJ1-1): DVKVTQSSRYLVKRTGEKVFLECVQDMDHENMFWYRQDPGLGLRLIYFSYDVKMKEKGDIPEGYSVSREKKERFSLILESASTNQTSMYLCASNQGAGGASTPGMNTEAFFGQGTRLTVV.